The text below deals with one T cell receptor beta chain. Antigen specificity is unknown. V shed 4 bases and J shed 3 bases, with 24 bases lying between them. Germline assignment: CDR1 MGHRA and CDR2 YSYEKL. The CDR3 consists of 19 residues. This entry belongs to a study of immune cell composition in non-small cell lung cancer. Study-wide points: Clones >0.5% enriched in tumour were rarer in adenocarcinoma (about 35%) than squamous (roughly 80%).

Using immunoSEQ multiplex PCR, the repertoire was profiled, and TCRdb retains in-frame clones only, with some absent. The data hold 2,000 to 2,500 clones, with around 75% observed a single time. V usage is TRBV4-1 and J usage is TRBJ2-2, with D perhaps TRBD1 (5 bases). The TCR originated in a human donor with non-small cell lung cancer. Source material: lung tumor tissue. Here the CDR3 DNA reads TGCGCCAGCAGCCTTCAGCTACCCCCCCCCGACAGTGACACCGGGGAGCTGTTTTTT. As protein: CASSLQLPPPDSDTGELFF.